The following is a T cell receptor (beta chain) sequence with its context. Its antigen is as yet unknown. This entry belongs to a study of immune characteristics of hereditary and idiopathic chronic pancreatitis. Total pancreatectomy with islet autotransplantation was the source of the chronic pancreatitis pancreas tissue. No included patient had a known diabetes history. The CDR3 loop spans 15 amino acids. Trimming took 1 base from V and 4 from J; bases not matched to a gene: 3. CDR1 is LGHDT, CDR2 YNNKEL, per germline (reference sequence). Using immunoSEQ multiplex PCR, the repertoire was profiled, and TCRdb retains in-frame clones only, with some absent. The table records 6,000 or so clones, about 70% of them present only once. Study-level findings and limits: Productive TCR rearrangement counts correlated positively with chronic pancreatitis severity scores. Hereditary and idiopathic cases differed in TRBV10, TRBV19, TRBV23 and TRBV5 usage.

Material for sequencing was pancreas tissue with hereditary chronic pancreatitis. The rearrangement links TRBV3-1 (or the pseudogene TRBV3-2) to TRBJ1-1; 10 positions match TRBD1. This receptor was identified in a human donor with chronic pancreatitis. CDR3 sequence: CASSQGTGGFTEAFF. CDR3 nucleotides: TGTGCCAGCAGCCAAGGGACAGGGGGTTTCACTGAAGCTTTCTTT.